The 16 T cell receptor beta chains in this list originate from one sample, sequenced in a study of blood T cells in healthy people across ages. The use of a sample-barcoded 5' primer and a J-beta primer mix characterized a second PCR of roughly 6 to 11 cycles. TCRdb re-analysed the 5' RACE reads in MiXCR, keeping a single row per CDR3 protein. The sample includes about 1.8 million distinct CDR3 sequences, about 50% of them seen just once. Material: blood. The origin of the receptors is a woman in her 40s in good health.

As to this clonotype: At one of its ends the junction is not consistent with the germline gene, which may arise from a read error. The chain joins TRBV6-6 to TRBJ1-1; D not certain. The CDR3 is made up of 13 amino acids. Germline V gene lookup returns CDR1 MNHNY and CDR2 SVGAGI (reference sequence). This CDR3 is CAGSLPGNTEAFF. CDR3 bases: TGTGCCGGCAGTCTACCCGGGAACACTGAAGCTTTCTTT.

Ten or more counts support this clonotype. This chain connects TRBV4-3 to TRBJ2-7, with no clear D. CDR3 length: 15 amino acids. Looked up from germline, CDR1 is LGHNA and CDR2 is YSLEER. V lost 0 bases and J 2 bases, leaving 11 bases between the germline ends. The CDR3 region is CASSQDNSRAYEQYF. CDR3 bases: TGCGCCAGCAGCCAAGATAACTCAAGAGCCTACGAGCAGTACTTC.

This chain uses TRBV14 with TRBJ1-2, with TRBD1 matching over 8 bases. CDR1 SGHDN and CDR2 FVKESK come from the germline V gene. The CDR3 totals 16 residues. Losses at the gene ends were 1 base for V and 8 bases for J; bases not matched to a gene: 12. CDR3 nucleotides: TGTGCCAGCAGCCAAGGTTGGCTCAGGGGGCATGGAGGCTACACCTTC. It encodes CASSQGWLRGHGGYTF.

The chain uses TRBV2 and TRBJ2-1; either TRBD1 or TRBD2 may supply D (5 bases each). Trimming removed 3 bases at V and 14 bases at J, with 14 bases between. In germline, CDR1 is SNHLY, CDR2 FYNNEI. The CDR3 is 12 amino acids. The CDR3 protein is CASSDPGRFEFF. The DNA for the CDR3 is TGTGCCAGCAGTGACCCGGGACGATTTGAGTTCTTC.

The chain joins TRBV20-1 to TRBJ1-4; 10 bases fit TRBD1. The V gene's germline CDR1 is DFQATT and CDR2 SNEGSKA (reference sequence). Losses at the gene ends were 2 bases for V and 10 bases for J; bases not matched to a gene: 13. The CDR3 is 16 residues long. CDR3 sequence (DNA): TGCAGTGCTAGAACGGGACAGGGGTCAAGGAGCGGAAAACTGTTTTTT. Protein: CSARTGQGSRSGKLFF.

On this clonotype itself: The junction shows a germline mismatch at one end, possibly a read error. The chain couples TRBV27 to TRBJ2-3; a weak D match, TRBD2 (5 bases). The CDR3 runs 15 residues. The germline gives CDR1 MNHEY, CDR2 SMNVEV (reference sequence). The CDR3 bases are TGTGCCAGCAGAGGCTGGGCCGAGGGTTCAGATATGCAGTATTTT. Translating it yields CASRGWAEGSDMQYF.

V gene TRBV20-1 combines with J gene TRBJ2-5; no clear D gene. The better agreement between TRBJ2-7 and the DNA end casts doubt on the J call. CDR1 DFQATT and CDR2 SNEGSKA come from the germline V gene (reference sequence). CDR3 length: 11 amino acids. CDR3 in DNA: TGCAGTGCCCACCATGACTACGAGCAGTACTTC. It is translated as CSAHHDYEQYF.

This clonotype was seen a handful of times. The gene calls are TRBV5-1 and TRBJ2-7, with D tentatively TRBD2 (6 bases). Germline CDR1 reads SGHRS; CDR2 reads YFSETQ. The CDR3 extends over 15 amino acids. Trimming cost V 5 bases and J 2 bases, with 17 bases left between them. The CDR3 region has the DNA TGCGCCAGCAGACCCACGGCTAGCGACACCTACGAGCAGTACTTC. It is translated as CASRPTASDTYEQYF.

V usage is TRBV20-1 and J usage is TRBJ2-7, with D unclear. There are 16 residues in the CDR3. V lost 0 bases, J lost 2 bases, and 17 bases lay in between. Per the germline V gene, CDR1 is DFQATT and CDR2 is SNEGSKA (reference sequence). CDR3 DNA: TGCAGTGCTAGAGATCAGAAAGGCAGGTCAACCTACGAGCAGTACTTC. Translating it yields CSARDQKGRSTYEQYF.

The chain couples TRBV5-1 to TRBJ2-1, with TRBD2 matching over 10 bases. The germline gives CDR1 SGHRS, CDR2 YFSETQ. J lost 1 base, V lost 3 bases, and 7 bases had no gene match. This CDR3 has 17 residues. CDR3 in amino acids: CASSSRTSGGSYNEQFF. DNA for the CDR3: TGCGCCAGCAGCTCCCGGACTAGCGGAGGTTCCTACAATGAGCAGTTCTTC.

Worth noting for this clonotype: Sequence at one end of the junction differs from germline and may be a read error. The J gene is TRBJ2-7, the V gene TRBV10-3; weak D call: TRBD2 (6 bases). This CDR3 is 16 amino acids long. Germline CDR1 is ENHRY and CDR2 is SYGVKD. Written as DNA, the CDR3 is TGTACCATCAGTGAGGGGAGGACGGGGGTCCCCTACGAGCAGTACTTC. Its protein is CTISEGRTGVPYEQYF.

The chain employs TRBV10-3 and TRBJ2-7; TRBD1 aligns across 8 bases. CDR3 length: 17 amino acids. Germline V gene sequence: CDR1 ENHRY, CDR2 SYGVKD. Trimming took 0 bases from V and 1 from J; bases not matched to a gene: 8. CDR3 amino acids: CAISESGRGQGSYEQYF. For the CDR3, the DNA is TGTGCCATCAGTGAGTCGGGCAGGGGGCAGGGGTCCTACGAGCAGTACTTC.

V and J are TRBV18 and TRBJ2-4; D possibly corresponds to TRBD2 (5 bases). Trimming took off 6 bases at V and 7 bases at J, with 16 bases between the two ends. The CDR3 has 14 amino acids. Per the germline V gene, CDR1 is KGHSH and CDR2 is LQKENI. CDR3 DNA: TGTGCCAGCTCCCCAGGACTGGGCCAGAACATTCAGTACTTC. Residues: CASSPGLGQNIQYF. Full variable domain (outside the CDR3, taken from reference TRBV18 and TRBJ2-4): NAGVMQNPRHLVRRRGQEARLRCSPMKGHSHVYWYRQLPEEGLKFMVYLQKENIIDESGMPKERFSAEFPKEGPSILRIQQVVRGDSAAYFCASSPGLGQNIQYFGAGTRLSVL.

The CDR3 bases are TGTGCCAGCAGCCCCAGGACAGGGAACGTAGAAGCTTTCTTT. This encodes CASSPRTGNVEAFF. V gene TRBV14 combines with J gene TRBJ1-1; TRBD1 aligns across 8 bases. The V segment lost 4 bases and the J segment 8 bases; nucleotides outside the gene matches: 9. Germline lookup yields CDR1 SGHDN and CDR2 FVKESK. CDR3 length: 14 residues.

The genes are TRBV20-1 and TRBJ1-5; weak D call: TRBD1 (6 bases). Germline loops: CDR1 DFQATT, CDR2 SNEGSKA (reference sequence). Trimming cost V 2 bases and J 2 bases, with 10 bases left between them. The CDR3 loop spans 14 amino acids. CDR3 DNA: TGCAGTGCTAGACCGGGGGCGGGCAATCAGCCCCAGCATTTT. Its translation: CSARPGAGNQPQHF.

This clonotype was seen a few times. The CDR3 spells CASIPDNLETQYF. The CDR3 DNA reads TGCGCCAGCATCCCTGACAACTTGGAGACCCAGTACTTC. The chain is built from TRBV5-1 and TRBJ2-5; D is uncertain. CDR1 SGHRS and CDR2 YFSETQ come from the germline V gene. V gave up 6 bases and J gave up 5 bases, with 14 bases separating them. The CDR3 consists of 13 residues.